What follows is one T cell receptor beta chain and its context. No cognate antigen has been identified for it. No much larger clone is present one base from it, and per-base qualities are unavailable. The sample is drawn from a study of blood T cell repertoires in COVID-19 (dated by TCRdb to 2020 to 2021). For context, the study as a whole: Samples from collaborators originated in the United States, Italy and Spain and spanned both the acute and convalescent phases of COVID-19. The prospective study material was composed of cDNA or gDNA derived from T cells, B-cell-depleted T cells, or PBMCs. The sample metadata nearly always contained a de-identified subject ID, COVID-19 status, age in years and sex. Where available, HLA class I and class II types were obtained from metadata supplied by the sample provider rather than from assay-based typing. The repertoires were made available in a free public database intended to serve as a resource for research on the immune response to SARS-CoV-2. The dataset comprised deeply sampled blood TCRbeta repertoires from subjects exposed to, actively infected with, or recovered from COVID-19. Samples came from the ongoing ImmuneRACE study (first 160 participants) plus 1,254 subjects from 6 global collaborators. What the research found in general, with its limitations: The quantity of clinical and demographic metadata differed by source and by participant and was supplied without curation.

Collaborating institutions collected whole blood in K2EDTA tubes following their own protocols. Collaborator samples were shipped for TCRbeta analysis as frozen whole blood, isolated PBMCs, or DNA extracted from either sample type. There are 15 amino acids in the CDR3, from cysteine to phenylalanine inclusive. Only CDR3 DNA remains: 45 bases, in frame from the first base. CDR1 and CDR2 (SGHRS, YFSETQ) derive from the germline V gene. Here V drops 0 bases and J drops 1 base, and the junction holds 0 bases not matched to any gene. The immunoSEQ Assay, a bias-controlled multiplex PCR, was used to amplify TCRbeta CDR3 regions from genomic DNA. Regarding the original processing steps: Within the assay, amplification of reference gene primers was used to estimate how many nucleated cells each sample contained. To quantify the absolute abundance of each unique TCRbeta CDR3 rearrangement, sequence reads were collapsed and filtered. Productive Simpson clonality was computed per sample as the square root of Simpson's diversity index over productive rearrangements. In its TCRdb copy, this immuneACCESS table keeps in-frame sequences only and misses some clones. Where compared with another copy, unresolved V genes explain less than half of these, and the others have no known cause. V and J calls and clone size follow that table, whereas D and trimming were derived from the DNA. The sample table records roughly 80,000 clones; roughly four fifths of these occur just once. 27% of the sample comes from the top ten.

The sample consisted of peripheral blood. The clonotype originates from a human donor in a cohort sampled during active COVID-19. The V and J segments used are TRBV5-1 and TRBJ2-3, and 9 junction bases match TRBD2. The CDR3 amino acid sequence is: CASSLGTSGTDTQYF. DNA sequence: TGCGCCAGCAGCTTGGGGACTAGCGGCACAGATACGCAGTATTTT.